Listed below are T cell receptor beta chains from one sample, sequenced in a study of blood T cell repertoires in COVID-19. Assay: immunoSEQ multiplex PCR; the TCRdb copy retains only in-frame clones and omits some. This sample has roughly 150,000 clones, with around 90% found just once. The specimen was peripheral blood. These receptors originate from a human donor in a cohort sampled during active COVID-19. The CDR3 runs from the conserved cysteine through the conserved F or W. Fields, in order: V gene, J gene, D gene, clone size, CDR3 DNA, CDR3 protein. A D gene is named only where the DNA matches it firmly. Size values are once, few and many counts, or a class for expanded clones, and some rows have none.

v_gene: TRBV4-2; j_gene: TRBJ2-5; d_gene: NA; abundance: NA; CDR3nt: TGTGCCAGCAGCCCCCCTGGCAGGGCCCAGTACTTC; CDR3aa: CASSPPGRAQYF
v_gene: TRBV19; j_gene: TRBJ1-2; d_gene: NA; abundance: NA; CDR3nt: TGTGCCAGTAGTCCGGCGACAGTCGGGTATGGCTACACCTTC; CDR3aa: CASSPATVGYGYTF
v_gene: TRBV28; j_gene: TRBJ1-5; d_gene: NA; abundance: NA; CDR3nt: TGTGCCAGCAGTTTAATAGGCAATCAGCCCCAGCATTTT; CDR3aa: CASSLIGNQPQHF
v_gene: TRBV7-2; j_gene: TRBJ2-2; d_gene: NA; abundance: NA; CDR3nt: TGTGCCAGCAGCCAAGGGGTTAGCGGACCCACCGGGGAGCTGTTTTTT; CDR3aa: CASSQGVSGPTGELFF
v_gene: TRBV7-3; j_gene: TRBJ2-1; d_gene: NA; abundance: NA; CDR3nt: TGTGCCAGCAGCTCACTAGGGTACAATGAGCAGTTCTTC; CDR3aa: CASSSLGYNEQFF
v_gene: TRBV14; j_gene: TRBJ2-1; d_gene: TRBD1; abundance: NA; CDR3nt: TGTGCCAGCAGCCCTTATTTTGGGACAGGGTGGAATGAGCAGTTCTTC; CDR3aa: CASSPYFGTGWNEQFF
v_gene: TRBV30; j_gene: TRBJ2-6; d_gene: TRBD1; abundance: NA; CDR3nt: TGTGCCTGGACCAGGGACAGGGCGTCCTCTGGGGCCAACGTCCTGACTTTC; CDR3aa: CAWTRDRASSGANVLTF
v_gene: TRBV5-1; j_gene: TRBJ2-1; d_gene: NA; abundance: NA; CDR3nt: TGCGCCAGCAGCTTGGCCCTGGGAGGAGGTGGTAATGAGCAGTTCTTC; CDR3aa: CASSLALGGGGNEQFF
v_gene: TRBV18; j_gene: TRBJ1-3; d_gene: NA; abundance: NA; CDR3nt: TGTGCCAGCTCGCTGCGAGGCAGCTCTGGAAACACCATATATTTT; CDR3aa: CASSLRGSSGNTIYF
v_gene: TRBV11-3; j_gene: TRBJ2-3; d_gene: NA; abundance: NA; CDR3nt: TGTGCCAGCAGCCATGACCCTTCAGGGGGCACAGATACGCAGTATTTT; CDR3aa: CASSHDPSGGTDTQYF
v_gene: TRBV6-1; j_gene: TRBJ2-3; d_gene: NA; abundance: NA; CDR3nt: TGTGCCAGCAGAGAAGTTGCGGGGACAGATACGCAGTATTTT; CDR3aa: CASREVAGTDTQYF
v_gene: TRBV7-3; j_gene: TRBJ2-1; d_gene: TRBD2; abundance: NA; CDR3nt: TGTGCCAGCAGCCTTAAAACGGGAGGGCCTAATAATACCAACTACAATGAGCAGTTCTTC; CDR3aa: CASSLKTGGPNNTNYNEQFF
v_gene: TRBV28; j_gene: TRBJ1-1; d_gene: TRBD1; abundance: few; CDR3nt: TGTGCCAGCAGTTTACCTCAGGGGGGGAACACTGAAGCTTTCTTT; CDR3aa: CASSLPQGGNTEAFF
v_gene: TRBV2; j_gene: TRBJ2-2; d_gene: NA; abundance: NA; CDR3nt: TGTGCCCGGGGTCTCACCGGGGAGCTGTTTTTT; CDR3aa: CARGLTGELFF
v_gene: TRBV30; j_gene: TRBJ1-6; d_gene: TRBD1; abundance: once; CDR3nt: TGTGCCTGGAGTGGCAGGGGGTCTAATTCACCCCTCCACTTT; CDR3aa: CAWSGRGSNSPLHF
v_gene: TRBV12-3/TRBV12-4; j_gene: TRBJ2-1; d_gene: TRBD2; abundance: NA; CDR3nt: TGTGCCAGTCTAGCGGGAGACTACAATGAGCAGTTCTTC; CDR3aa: CASLAGDYNEQFF
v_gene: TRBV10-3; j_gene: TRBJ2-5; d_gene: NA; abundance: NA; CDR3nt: TGTGCCATCAGTGAGAACACAAACCTTCAGTACTTC; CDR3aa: CAISENTNLQYF
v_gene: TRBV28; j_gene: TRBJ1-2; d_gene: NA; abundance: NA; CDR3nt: TGTGCCAGCAGGACAGCGATGAACTATGGCTACACCTTC; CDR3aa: CASRTAMNYGYTF
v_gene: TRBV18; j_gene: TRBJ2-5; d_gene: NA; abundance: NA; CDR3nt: TGTGCCAGCTCACCACCTCCCCCAGAAGAGACCCAGTACTTC; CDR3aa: CASSPPPPEETQYF
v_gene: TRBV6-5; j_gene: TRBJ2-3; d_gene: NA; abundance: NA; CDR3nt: TGTGCCACTGGGGGGCGGGGGACCACAGATACGCAGTATTTT; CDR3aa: CATGGRGTTDTQYF
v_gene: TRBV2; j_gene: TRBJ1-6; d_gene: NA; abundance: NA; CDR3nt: TGTGCCAGCAGACCGAACAGGTCTCTCTCACCCCTCCACTTT; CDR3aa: CASRPNRSLSPLHF
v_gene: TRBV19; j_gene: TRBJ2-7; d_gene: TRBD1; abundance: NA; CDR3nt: TGTGCCAGTAGTGCGGGGACAGGGTGGTTCGAGCAGTACTTC; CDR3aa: CASSAGTGWFEQYF